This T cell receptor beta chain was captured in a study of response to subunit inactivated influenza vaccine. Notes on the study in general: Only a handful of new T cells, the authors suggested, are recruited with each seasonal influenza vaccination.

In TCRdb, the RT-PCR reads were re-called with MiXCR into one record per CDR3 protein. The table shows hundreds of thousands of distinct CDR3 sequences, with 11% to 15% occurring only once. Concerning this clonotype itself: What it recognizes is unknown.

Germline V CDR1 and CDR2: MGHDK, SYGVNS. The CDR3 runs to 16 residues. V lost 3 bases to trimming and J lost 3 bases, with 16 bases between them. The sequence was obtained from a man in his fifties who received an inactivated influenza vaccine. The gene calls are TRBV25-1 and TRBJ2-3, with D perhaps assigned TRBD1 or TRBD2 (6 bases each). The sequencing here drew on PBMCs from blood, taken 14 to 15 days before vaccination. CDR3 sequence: CASSEGSGQRTDTQYF. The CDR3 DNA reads TGTGCCAGCAGTGAGGGTAGCGGACAGAGGACAGATACGCAGTATTTT.